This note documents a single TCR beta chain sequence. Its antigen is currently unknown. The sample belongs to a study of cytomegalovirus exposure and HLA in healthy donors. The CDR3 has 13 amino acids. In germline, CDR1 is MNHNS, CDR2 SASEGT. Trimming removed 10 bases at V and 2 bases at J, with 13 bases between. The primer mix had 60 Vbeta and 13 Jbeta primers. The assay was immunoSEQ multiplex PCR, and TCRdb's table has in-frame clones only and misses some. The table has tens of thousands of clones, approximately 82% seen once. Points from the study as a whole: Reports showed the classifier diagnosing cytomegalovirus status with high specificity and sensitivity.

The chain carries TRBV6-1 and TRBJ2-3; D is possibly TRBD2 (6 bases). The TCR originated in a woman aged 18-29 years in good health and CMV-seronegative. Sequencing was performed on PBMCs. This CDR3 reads CANMGRDTDTQYF. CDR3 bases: TGTGCCAACATGGGGCGGGACACAGATACGCAGTATTTT.